One and the same sample provided the 5 T cell receptor beta chains below, sequenced in a study of blood T cell repertoires in COVID-19. Generated by immunoSEQ multiplex PCR, the TCRdb table keeps only in-frame clones and is missing some. Of about 82,000 clones listed, approximately 90% were seen once; the top ten hold 0.9% to 1.5%. What was sequenced was PBMCs or T cells enriched from blood (not recorded which). The origin of the receptors is a woman between 45 and 65 years old with acute COVID-19.

This clone was found once. The gene calls are TRBV3-1 (or the pseudogene TRBV3-2) and TRBJ1-2; 9 bases fit TRBD1. The CDR3 extends over 16 amino acids. CDR1 is LGHDT, CDR2 YNNKEL, per germline (reference sequence). The junction had 7 bases not matched to a gene; V was cut back by 1 base and J by 4 bases. Here the CDR3 reads CASSQGGQGFVYGYTF. In DNA, the CDR3 is TGTGCCAGCAGCCAAGGTGGACAGGGGTTCGTCTATGGCTACACCTTC.

This chain links TRBV10-3 with TRBJ2-3, with 11 bases aligning to TRBD2. This CDR3 has 16 amino acids. The germline V gene encodes CDR1 ENHRY and CDR2 SYGVKD. Trimming removed 3 bases from V and 1 base from J; junction bases left unmatched: 3. Here the CDR3 reads CAISDGTSGRTDTQYF. In DNA, the CDR3 is TGTGCCATCAGTGACGGGACTAGCGGACGCACAGATACGCAGTATTTT.

This clone was picked up one time. V and J are TRBV7-8 and TRBJ1-2; 9 bases align to TRBD1. The junction had 6 bases not matched to a gene; V was cut back by 5 bases and J by 5 bases. Germline V gene lookup returns CDR1 SGHVS and CDR2 FQNEAQ. This CDR3 spans 14 amino acids. The CDR3 DNA reads TGTGCCAGCAGCCCACTGGGACAGGGTTATGGCTACACCTTC. As protein: CASSPLGQGYGYTF.

The V call is TRBV3-1 (or the pseudogene TRBV3-2), the J call TRBJ2-1, with D tentatively TRBD2 (5 bases). CDR1 and CDR2 (germline): LGHDT, YNNKEL (reference sequence). The CDR3 runs to 15 residues. Between the trimmed V and J ends, which lost 7 bases and 5 bases, there was a span of 18 bases. CDR3 region: CASTPYSSGNNEQFF. CDR3 coding DNA: TGTGCCAGCACCCCCTACAGTTCCGGGAACAATGAGCAGTTCTTC.

In DNA, the CDR3 is TGCAGTGCTGGTGGGACTAGCGGGGGGTACAATGAGCAGTTCTTC. It encodes CSAGGTSGGYNEQFF. This sequence joins TRBV20-1 and TRBJ2-1, with TRBD2 matching 15 bases. The CDR3 runs 15 residues. Germline V lookup: CDR1 DFQATT, CDR2 SNEGSKA (reference sequence). V lost 5 bases, J lost 4 bases, and 3 bases stayed unmatched.